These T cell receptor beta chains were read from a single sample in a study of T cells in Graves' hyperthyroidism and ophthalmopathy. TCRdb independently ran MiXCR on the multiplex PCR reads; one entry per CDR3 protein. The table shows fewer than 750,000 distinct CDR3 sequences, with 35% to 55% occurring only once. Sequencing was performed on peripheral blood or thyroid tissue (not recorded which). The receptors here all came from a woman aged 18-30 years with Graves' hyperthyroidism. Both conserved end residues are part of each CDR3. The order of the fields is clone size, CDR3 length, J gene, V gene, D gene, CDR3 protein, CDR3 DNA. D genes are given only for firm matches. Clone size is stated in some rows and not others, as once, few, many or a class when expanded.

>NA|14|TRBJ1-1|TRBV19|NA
CASRASRVNTEAFF
TGTGCCAGTAGAGCTTCCAGAGTAAACACTGAAGCTTTCTTT
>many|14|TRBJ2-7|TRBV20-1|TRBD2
CSAFRAGEGDEQYF
TGCAGTGCGTTCAGGGCGGGAGAAGGGGACGAGCAGTACTTC
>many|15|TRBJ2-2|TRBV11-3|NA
CASSFGDTNTGELFF
TGTGCCAGCAGCTTTGGGGACACGAACACCGGGGAGCTGTTTTTT
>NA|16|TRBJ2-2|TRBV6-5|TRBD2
CASSLLGREGIGELFF
TGTGCCAGCAGTTTATTGGGGCGGGAGGGGATCGGGGAGCTGTTTTTT
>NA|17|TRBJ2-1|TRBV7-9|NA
CASSLIQTRSSYNEQFF
TGTGCCAGCAGCTTAATCCAAACTAGGAGCTCCTACAATGAGCAGTTCTTC
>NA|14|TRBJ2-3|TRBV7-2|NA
CASSSGRSTDTQYF
TGTGCCAGCAGCTCTGGTAGAAGCACAGATACGCAGTATTTT
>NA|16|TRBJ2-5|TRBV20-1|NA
CSARDVLAGGQETQYF
TGCAGTGCTAGAGATGTACTCGCTGGGGGCCAAGAGACCCAGTACTTC
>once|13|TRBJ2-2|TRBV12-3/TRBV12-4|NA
CASSPPPAGELFF
TGTGCCAGCTCACCCCCCCCGGCCGGGGAGCTGTTTTTT
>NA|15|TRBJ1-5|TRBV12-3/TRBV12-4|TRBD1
CASSPTGGSKEPQHF
TGTGCCAGCAGCCCGACAGGGGGGAGTAAGGAACCCCAGCATTTT
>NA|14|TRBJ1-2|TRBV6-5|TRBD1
CASSLARGPYGYTF
TGTGCCAGCAGTTTAGCGAGGGGGCCCTATGGCTACACCTTC